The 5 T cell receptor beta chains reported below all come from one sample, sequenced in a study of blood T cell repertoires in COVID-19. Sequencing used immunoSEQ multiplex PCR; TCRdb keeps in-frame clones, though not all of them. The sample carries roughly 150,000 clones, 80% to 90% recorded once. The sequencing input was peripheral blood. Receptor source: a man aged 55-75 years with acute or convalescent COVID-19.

The CDR3 region is CASSIERGRGETQYF. CDR3 coding DNA: TGTGCCAGTAGTATAGAGAGGGGGCGAGGGGAGACCCAGTACTTC. The chain is built from TRBV19 and TRBJ2-5; 7 bases align to TRBD1. This CDR3 is built from 15 residues. Unmatched junction bases numbered 6, after V lost 0 bases and J lost 5 bases. The germline V gene encodes CDR1 LNHDA and CDR2 SQIVND (reference sequence).

As DNA, the CDR3 is TGTGCCAGCAGCTCACAGGGGACTGAGCAGTTCTTC. The encoded protein is CASSSQGTEQFF. This chain links TRBV5-5 with TRBJ2-1, with 7 bases fitting TRBD1. The J segment lost 9 bases and the V segment lost 3 bases, leaving 3 bases of the junction unmatched. Germline CDR1 reads SGHKS; CDR2 reads YYEKEE (reference sequence). There are 12 residues in the CDR3.

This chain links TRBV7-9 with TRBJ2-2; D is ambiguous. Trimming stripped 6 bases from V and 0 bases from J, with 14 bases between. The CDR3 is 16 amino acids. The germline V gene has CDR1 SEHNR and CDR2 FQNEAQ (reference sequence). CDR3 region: CASRSTWQANTGELFF. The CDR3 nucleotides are TGTGCCAGCAGATCGACCTGGCAGGCGAACACCGGGGAGCTGTTTTTT.

CDR3 sequence (DNA): TGTGCCAGCTCACCACCGGTAGGGCGGGGTGTCACTGAAGCTTTCTTT. Its translation: CASSPPVGRGVTEAFF. The chain uses TRBV18 and TRBJ1-1; D remains ambiguous. CDR1 and CDR2 (germline): KGHSH, LQKENI. The V end was cut by 0 bases, the J end by 4 bases, with 15 bases between. The CDR3 loop spans 16 amino acids.

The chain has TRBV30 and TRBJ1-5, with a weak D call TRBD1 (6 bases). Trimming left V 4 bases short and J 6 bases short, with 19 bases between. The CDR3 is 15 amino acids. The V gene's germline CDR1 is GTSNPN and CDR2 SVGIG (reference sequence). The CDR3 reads CAWTPGDVRGQPQHF. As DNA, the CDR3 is TGTGCCTGGACACCTGGGGACGTCAGGGGTCAGCCCCAGCATTTT.